One and the same sample provided the 21 T cell receptor beta chains below, sequenced in a study of CD8+ T cells in alopecia areata. cDNA prepared by RNA extraction and subsequent reverse transcription served as the template for sequencing. Generated by immunoSEQ multiplex PCR, the TCRdb table keeps only in-frame clones and is missing some. Counted here are about 190,000 clones, 45% to 75% occurring once; the ten biggest clones make up over 0.55%. The treatment: oral pan-JAK inhibitor, 5-10 mg twice daily. This specimen was CD4+ T cells sorted from blood, taken at week 4, from a patient treated with tofacitinib. Source of these receptors: a human donor with alopecia areata.

The CDR3 DNA reads TGTGCCAGCATTCTCCGTGGCGTCACAGATACGCAGTATTTT. Translating it yields CASILRGVTDTQYF. The V call is TRBV7-9, the J call TRBJ2-3; no clear D. V lost 7 bases to trimming and J lost 2 bases, with 13 bases between them. Germline CDR1 reads SEHNR; CDR2 reads FQNEAQ (reference sequence). The CDR3 contains 14 residues.

The V gene is TRBV15, the J gene TRBJ2-5, with 13 bases identical to TRBD2. V trimming: 3 bases; J trimming: 4 bases; junction bases outside the gene matches: 8. CDR1 is LNHNV and CDR2 is YYDKDF in the germline V gene (reference sequence). CDR3 length: 17 amino acids. CDR3 coding DNA: TGTGCCACCAGCAGGACCGGGACTAGCGGGACTGGAGAGACCCAGTACTTC. As protein: CATSRTGTSGTGETQYF.

This clone turned up a few times. The rearrangement links TRBV29-1 to TRBJ1-1; D is ambiguous. The germline CDR1 and CDR2 sequences are SQVTM and ANQGSEA. This CDR3 comprises 15 residues. Deletions cut 3 bases from V and 4 bases from J, with 18 bases between. Here the CDR3 reads CSVDYRALGSTEAFF. DNA for the CDR3: TGCAGCGTTGATTACCGGGCCCTGGGGTCCACTGAAGCTTTCTTT.

The chain links TRBV30 to TRBJ2-5; maybe TRBD1 (5 bases). The CDR3 contains 12 residues. V lost 3 bases to trimming and J lost 3 bases, with 8 bases between them. Germline V gene lookup returns CDR1 GTSNPN and CDR2 SVGIG (reference sequence). The CDR3 DNA sequence: TGTGCCTGGAGCCCCAGGGAAGAGACCCAGTACTTC. Amino acids: CAWSPREETQYF. The whole variable domain, filled in from reference TRBV30 and TRBJ2-5, reads SQTIHQWPATLVQPVGSPLSLECTVEGTSNPNLYWYRQAAGRGLQLLFYSVGIGQISSEVPQNLSASRPQDRQFILSSKKLLLSDSGFYLCAWSPREETQYFGPGTRLLVL.

The chain couples TRBV29-1 to TRBJ2-2; 10 bases align to TRBD1. Losses at the gene ends were 7 bases for V and 5 bases for J; bases not matched to a gene: 4. The CDR3 contains 13 residues. Germline V gene data show CDR1 as SQVTM and CDR2 as ANQGSEA. The CDR3 sequence is CSGQGARTGELFF. The CDR3 DNA is TGCAGCGGACAGGGGGCGCGGACCGGGGAGCTGTTTTTT.

The chain carries TRBV5-4 and TRBJ1-2; D gene uncertain. V was pared by 0 bases and J by 2 bases, with 14 bases between. The CDR3 sequence is 16 residues long. Germline CDR1 SGHNT, CDR2 YYREEE (reference sequence). As DNA, the CDR3 is TGTGCCAGCAGCTTGGCGGGCGGGGAAAGGAACTATGGCTACACCTTC. Its protein is CASSLAGGERNYGYTF.

The chain couples TRBV19 to TRBJ1-4; D call uncertain. The CDR3 sequence is 13 residues long. Germline loops: CDR1 LNHDA, CDR2 SQIVND (reference sequence). With 7 bases removed from V and 3 bases from J, the gap between germline ends came to 9 bases. The CDR3 region is CASISGANEKLFF. The CDR3 region has the DNA TGTGCCAGTATCTCCGGTGCTAATGAAAAACTGTTTTTT.

V usage is TRBV5-1 and J usage is TRBJ2-1; D ambiguous. Trimming took off 6 bases at V and 2 bases at J, with 12 bases between the two ends. The CDR3 spans 14 residues. Per the germline V gene, CDR1 is SGHRS and CDR2 is YFSETQ. The CDR3 sequence: CASNELGTYNEQFF. Here the CDR3 DNA reads TGCGCCAGCAATGAGTTAGGGACCTACAATGAGCAGTTCTTC.

The chain joins TRBV30 to TRBJ2-5; 10 positions match TRBD2. After removal of 3 bases from V and 7 bases from J, the junction contained 8 bases not matched to a gene. CDR3 length: 14 amino acids. The germline V gene encodes CDR1 GTSNPN and CDR2 SVGIG (reference sequence). The DNA for the CDR3 is TGTGCCTGGAGCCCCGATAGCGGGGGGTGGACCCAGTACTTC. It yields the protein CAWSPDSGGWTQYF.

The CDR3 DNA is TGTGCCTGGAGCCCTGGCGAGACCCAGTACTTC. It codes for CAWSPGETQYF. The rearrangement joins TRBV30 to TRBJ2-5; D is unresolved. The CDR3 covers 11 residues. The V end was cut by 3 bases, the J end by 5 bases, with 7 bases between. The germline V gene has CDR1 GTSNPN and CDR2 SVGIG (reference sequence). Complete variable domain (other parts from reference TRBV30 and TRBJ2-5): SQTIHQWPATLVQPVGSPLSLECTVEGTSNPNLYWYRQAAGRGLQLLFYSVGIGQISSEVPQNLSASRPQDRQFILSSKKLLLSDSGFYLCAWSPGETQYFGPGTRLLVL.

Only one count was recorded for this clone. The rearrangement uses TRBV10-3 and TRBJ2-1, with a weak D call TRBD2 (5 bases). Germline CDR1 is ENHRY and CDR2 is SYGVKD. Trimming removed 0 bases from V and 1 base from J, with 13 bases in between. The CDR3 extends over 17 amino acids. In DNA, the CDR3 is TGTGCCATCAGTGAGTCGAGAGGGTCTCGGTCCTACAATGAGCAGTTCTTC. This sequence encodes CAISESRGSRSYNEQFF.

This rearrangement joins TRBV30 to TRBJ1-1; a weak D match, TRBD1 (5 bases). V was cut by 1 base and J by 5 bases, with 17 bases left in between. Germline lookup yields CDR1 GTSNPN and CDR2 SVGIG (reference sequence). This CDR3 is 15 amino acids long. CDR3 nucleotides: TGTGCCTGGAGTGCCAATCCGGGGGGTAGGACTGAAGCTTTCTTT. It codes for CAWSANPGGRTEAFF. The variable domain in full, completed from reference TRBV30 and TRBJ1-1, reads SQTIHQWPATLVQPVGSPLSLECTVEGTSNPNLYWYRQAAGRGLQLLFYSVGIGQISSEVPQNLSASRPQDRQFILSSKKLLLSDSGFYLCAWSANPGGRTEAFFGQGTRLTVV.

This chain links TRBV28 with TRBJ2-7; 9 nucleotides match TRBD1. The CDR3 loop spans 14 amino acids. Germline assignment: CDR1 MDHEN and CDR2 SYDVKM. The V segment lost 2 bases and the J segment 4 bases; nucleotides outside the gene matches: 3. For the CDR3, the DNA is TGTGCCAGCAGTTTAGCACAGGGGGCTTACGAGCAGTACTTC. Its protein is CASSLAQGAYEQYF.

V is TRBV11-2 and J is TRBJ2-4; possible D gene TRBD2, 7 bases. The CDR3 sequence is 12 residues long. Germline V gene lookup returns CDR1 SGHAT and CDR2 FQNNGV. V lost 6 bases, J lost 8 bases, and 11 bases lay in between. Written as DNA, the CDR3 is TGTGCCAGCAGTGTAGGGGGGGACATTCAGTACTTC. This translates into CASSVGGDIQYF.

The chain uses TRBV29-1 and TRBJ2-7, with 7 bases fitting TRBD1. The germline V gene encodes CDR1 SQVTM and CDR2 ANQGSEA. Unmatched junction bases numbered 8, after V lost 7 bases and J lost 5 bases. This CDR3 region has 12 residues. CDR3 DNA: TGCAGCGCAACACAGGGGTTCAACGAGCAGTACTTC. It specifies CSATQGFNEQYF.

The V call is TRBV7-9, the J call TRBJ1-1; D ambiguous. The V end lost 8 bases, the J end lost 0 bases, and 13 bases lay between the germline ends. The germline gives CDR1 SEHNR, CDR2 FQNEAQ (reference sequence). This CDR3 is 14 amino acids long. This CDR3 reads CASDQSWMNTEAFF. In DNA, the CDR3 is TGTGCCAGCGACCAATCGTGGATGAACACTGAAGCTTTCTTT.

The gene calls are TRBV27 and TRBJ1-5; D is perhaps TRBD1 (5 bases). Germline V gives CDR1 MNHEY, CDR2 SMNVEV (reference sequence). The CDR3 length is 15 residues. V was cut by 3 bases and J by 3 bases, with 12 bases left in between. The CDR3 reads CASSFRGGDNQPQHF. In DNA form, the CDR3 reads TGTGCCAGCAGTTTCCGCGGGGGAGACAATCAGCCCCAGCATTTT.

The chain combines TRBV5-1 with TRBJ2-5; D is ambiguous. V was pared by 1 base and J by 4 bases, with 8 bases between. The V gene's germline CDR1 is SGHRS and CDR2 YFSETQ. The CDR3 has 13 amino acids. As DNA, the CDR3 is TGCGCCAGCAGCTTGCGGCAGACAGAGACCCAGTACTTC. Its protein is CASSLRQTETQYF.

V and J are TRBV29-1 and TRBJ2-3, with D possibly being TRBD2 (6 bases). V gave up 6 bases and J gave up 6 bases, with 10 bases separating them. The germline V gene has CDR1 SQVTM and CDR2 ANQGSEA. This CDR3 spans 11 amino acids. This CDR3 reads CSVDRGDTQYF. CDR3 bases: TGCAGCGTCGACCGGGGGGATACGCAGTATTTT.

The J gene is TRBJ1-2, the V gene TRBV7-9; D not certain. Trimming removed 1 base from V and 1 base from J, with 10 bases in between. In germline, CDR1 is SEHNR, CDR2 FQNEAQ (reference sequence). The CDR3 covers 15 residues. CDR3 in amino acids: CASSLEVGNNYGYTF. In DNA, the CDR3 is TGTGCCAGCAGCTTAGAAGTTGGAAATAACTATGGCTACACCTTC.

This sequence joins TRBV30 and TRBJ2-5; 8 bases fit TRBD1. The J segment lost 2 bases and the V segment lost 8 bases, leaving 7 bases of the junction unmatched. The CDR3 has 13 residues. In germline, CDR1 is GTSNPN, CDR2 SVGIG (reference sequence). CDR3 loop: CATTTGVQETQYF. In nucleotides, the CDR3 is TGTGCCACAACGACAGGGGTTCAAGAGACCCAGTACTTC.